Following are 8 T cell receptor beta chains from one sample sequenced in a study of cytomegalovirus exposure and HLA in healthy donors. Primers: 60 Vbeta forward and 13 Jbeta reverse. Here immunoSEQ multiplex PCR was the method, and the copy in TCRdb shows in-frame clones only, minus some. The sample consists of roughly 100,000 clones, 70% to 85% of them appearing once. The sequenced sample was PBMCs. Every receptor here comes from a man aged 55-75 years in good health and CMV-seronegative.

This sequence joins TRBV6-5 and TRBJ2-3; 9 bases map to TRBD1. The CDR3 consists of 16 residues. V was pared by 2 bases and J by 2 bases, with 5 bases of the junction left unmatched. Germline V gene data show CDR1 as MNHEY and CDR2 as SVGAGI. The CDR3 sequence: CASSYDRGSTTDTQYF. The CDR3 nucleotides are TGTGCCAGCAGTTACGACAGGGGGTCCACCACAGATACGCAGTATTTT.

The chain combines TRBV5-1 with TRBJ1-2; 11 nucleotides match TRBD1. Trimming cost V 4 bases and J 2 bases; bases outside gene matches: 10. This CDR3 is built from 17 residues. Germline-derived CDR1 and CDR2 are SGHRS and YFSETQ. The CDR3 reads CASSLRTGGAGNYGYTF. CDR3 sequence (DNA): TGCGCCAGCAGCCTTCGGACAGGGGGCGCGGGGAACTATGGCTACACCTTC. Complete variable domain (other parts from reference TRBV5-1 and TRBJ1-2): KAGVTQTPRYLIKTRGQQVTLSCSPISGHRSVSWYQQTPGQGLQFLFEYFSETQRNKGNFPGRFSGRQFSNSRSEMNVSTLELGDSALYLCASSLRTGGAGNYGYTFGSGTRLTVV.

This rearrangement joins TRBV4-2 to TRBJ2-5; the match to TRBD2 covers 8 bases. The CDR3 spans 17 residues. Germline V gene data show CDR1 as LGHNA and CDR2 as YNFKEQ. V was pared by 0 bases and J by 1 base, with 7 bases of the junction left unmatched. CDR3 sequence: CASSQEAAGGLQETQYF. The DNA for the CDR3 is TGTGCCAGCAGCCAAGAGGCTGCGGGGGGCCTCCAAGAGACCCAGTACTTC.

The CDR3 sequence is CASSGPGQGYGYTF. The CDR3 coding sequence is TGTGCCAGCAGTGGACCGGGACAGGGGTATGGCTACACCTTC. The chain combines TRBV28 with TRBJ1-2; 10 nucleotides align to TRBD1. The CDR3 runs 14 residues. Germline V CDR1 and CDR2: MDHEN, SYDVKM. V lost 5 bases and J lost 5; bases outside the gene matches: 5.

As DNA, the CDR3 is TGCGCCAGCAGCTCACTAGACCCCCGCGGTGAGCAGTTCTTC. Protein sequence: CASSSLDPRGEQFF. V usage is TRBV5-1 and J usage is TRBJ2-1; perhaps TRBD2 as D (5 bases). The germline CDR1 and CDR2 sequences are SGHRS and YFSETQ. The CDR3 has 14 amino acids. The germline V and J ends were trimmed by 3 bases and 9 bases, with 16 bases remaining between them.

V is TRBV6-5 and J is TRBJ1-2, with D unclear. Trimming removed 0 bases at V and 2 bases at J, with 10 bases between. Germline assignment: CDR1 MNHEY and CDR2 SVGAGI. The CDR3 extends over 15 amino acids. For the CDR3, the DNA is TGTGCCAGCAGTTACTCGGCAGGAGGGAACTATGGCTACACCTTC. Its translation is CASSYSAGGNYGYTF.

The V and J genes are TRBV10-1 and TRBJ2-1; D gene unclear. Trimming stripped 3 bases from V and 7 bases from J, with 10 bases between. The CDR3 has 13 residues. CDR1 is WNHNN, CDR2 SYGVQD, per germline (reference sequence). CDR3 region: CASSDTHMNEQFF. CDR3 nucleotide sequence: TGCGCCAGCAGTGACACCCACATGAATGAGCAGTTCTTC.

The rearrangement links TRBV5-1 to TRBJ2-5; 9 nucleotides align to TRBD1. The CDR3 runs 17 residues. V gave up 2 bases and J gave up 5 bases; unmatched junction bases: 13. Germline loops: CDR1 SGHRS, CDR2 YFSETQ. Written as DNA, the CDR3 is TGCGCCAGCAGCTTACAACCTACAGGGGGCCTGCGGGAGACCCAGTACTTC. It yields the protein CASSLQPTGGLRETQYF.